This T cell receptor beta chain came from a study of post-analysis software for immune sequencing data. General observations from the study: F measure clustering grouped samples strongly by preparation batch. Controls showed lower frequencies than patients for a few TRBV segments, and TRBV5-6, TRBV5-1 and TRBV20-1 were among these.

The CDR3 has 16 residues. V shed 6 bases and J 1 base; nucleotides not matched to a gene: 10. The V gene's germline CDR1 is SGHKS and CDR2 YYEKEE (reference sequence). Worth noting for this clonotype: What it binds is not known.

The TCR beta cDNA libraries contained unique molecular identifiers. TCRdb re-derived calls from the PCR reads in MiXCR, one entry per CDR3 protein. The table includes around 200,000 distinct CDR3 sequences, 29% detected once. The sequenced sample was blood. The chain employs TRBV5-5 and TRBJ1-1; TRBD1 matches 9 bases. The TCR was taken from a girl under 18 with multiple sclerosis. CDR3 coding DNA: TGTGCCAGCACCGACACCCGGACAGGGGAGAACACTGAAGCTTTCTTT. Translating gives CASTDTRTGENTEAFF.